The rows below give T cell receptor beta chains drawn from one sample of a study of CD8 T cells in Susac syndrome. TCRdb re-called the immunoSEQ multiplex PCR reads through MiXCR, storing one row per CDR3 protein. Counted here are about 83,000 distinct CDR3 sequences, about 96% occurring once; the ten biggest clones make up approximately 0.41%. Material for sequencing was CD8+ T cells from PBMCs. The source of these receptors is a human donor with Susac syndrome. The CDR3 runs from the conserved cysteine through the conserved F or W. Fields, in order: J gene, clone size, D gene, V gene, CDR3 protein, CDR3 DNA. A D gene is named only where the DNA matches it firmly. Size is omitted from some rows. Given values are once, few, many or a class for expanded clones.

J gene: TRBJ2-7; clone size: -; D gene: -; V gene: TRBV7-9; CDR3 protein: CASSHENTNYEQYF; CDR3 DNA: TGTGCCAGCAGCCATGAGAATACCAACTACGAGCAGTACTTC
J gene: TRBJ2-2; clone size: -; D gene: -; V gene: TRBV29-1; CDR3 protein: CSVERHETGELFF; CDR3 DNA: TGCAGCGTTGAGAGACATGAAACCGGGGAGCTGTTTTTT
J gene: TRBJ2-6; clone size: -; D gene: -; V gene: TRBV20-1; CDR3 protein: CSASEVGGANVLTF; CDR3 DNA: TGCAGTGCTAGTGAGGTTGGTGGGGCCAACGTCCTGACTTTC
J gene: TRBJ2-5; clone size: -; D gene: -; V gene: TRBV29-1; CDR3 protein: CSVEPRDEETQYF; CDR3 DNA: TGCAGCGTTGAACCCAGGGACGAGGAGACCCAGTACTTC
J gene: TRBJ2-3; clone size: -; D gene: TRBD1; V gene: TRBV20-1; CDR3 protein: CSARVQGDTQYF; CDR3 DNA: TGCAGTGCTAGAGTACAGGGGGATACGCAGTATTTT
J gene: TRBJ1-2; clone size: -; D gene: -; V gene: TRBV18; CDR3 protein: CASSPPDYPAYGYTF; CDR3 DNA: TGTGCCAGCTCACCACCGGACTACCCAGCCTATGGCTACACCTTC
J gene: TRBJ2-1; clone size: -; D gene: TRBD2; V gene: TRBV9; CDR3 protein: CASSVGSSGRNEQFF; CDR3 DNA: TGTGCCAGCAGCGTAGGGAGTAGCGGGAGAAATGAGCAGTTCTTC
J gene: TRBJ2-1; clone size: once; D gene: -; V gene: TRBV7-9; CDR3 protein: CASRGRGTELNNNEQFF; CDR3 DNA: TGTGCCAGCCGAGGAAGGGGTACGGAACTCAATAACAATGAGCAGTTCTTC
J gene: TRBJ1-4; clone size: -; D gene: -; V gene: TRBV29-1; CDR3 protein: CSVQGREKLFF; CDR3 DNA: TGCAGCGTACAGGGACGGGAAAAACTGTTTTTT
J gene: TRBJ1-6; clone size: -; D gene: -; V gene: TRBV7-9; CDR3 protein: CASSSGGDYNSPLHF; CDR3 DNA: TGTGCCAGCAGCTCTGGGGGAGATTATAATTCACCCCTCCACTTT
J gene: TRBJ1-3; clone size: -; D gene: TRBD1; V gene: TRBV9; CDR3 protein: CASSYPTGGYSGNTIYF; CDR3 DNA: TGTGCCAGCAGCTATCCCACAGGGGGTTACTCTGGAAACACCATATATTTT
J gene: TRBJ1-5; clone size: -; D gene: -; V gene: TRBV14; CDR3 protein: CASSQGGNQPQHF; CDR3 DNA: TGTGCCAGCAGCCAAGGGGGCAATCAGCCCCAGCATTTT
J gene: TRBJ1-2; clone size: -; D gene: -; V gene: TRBV29-1; CDR3 protein: CSVEDSPLYGYTF; CDR3 DNA: TGCAGCGTTGAGGACAGCCCCCTTTATGGCTACACCTTC
J gene: TRBJ2-7; clone size: -; D gene: -; V gene: TRBV7-8; CDR3 protein: CASRSENSYEQYF; CDR3 DNA: TGTGCCAGCAGGTCAGAAAACTCCTACGAGCAGTACTTC
J gene: TRBJ1-1; clone size: once; D gene: -; V gene: TRBV14; CDR3 protein: CASSQMGTEAFF; CDR3 DNA: TGTGCCAGCAGCCAAATGGGGACTGAAGCTTTCTTT
J gene: TRBJ2-2; clone size: once; D gene: -; V gene: TRBV6-5; CDR3 protein: CASSHRAGELFF; CDR3 DNA: TGTGCCAGCAGTCACAGGGCCGGGGAGCTGTTTTTT
J gene: TRBJ1-1; clone size: -; D gene: -; V gene: TRBV4-3; CDR3 protein: CASSYSLNTEAFF; CDR3 DNA: TGCGCCAGCAGCTACTCTCTGAACACTGAAGCTTTCTTT
J gene: TRBJ2-2; clone size: once; D gene: TRBD1; V gene: TRBV29-1; CDR3 protein: CSIRQGTFLGGGELFF; CDR3 DNA: TGCAGCATACGACAGGGGACCTTCTTGGGCGGCGGGGAGCTGTTTTTT
J gene: TRBJ2-7; clone size: -; D gene: -; V gene: TRBV29-1; CDR3 protein: CSVKVTGQLRYEQYF; CDR3 DNA: TGCAGCGTTAAAGTTACGGGACAACTTCGCTACGAGCAGTACTTC
J gene: TRBJ2-2; clone size: -; D gene: -; V gene: TRBV27; CDR3 protein: CASTPGWVTGELFF; CDR3 DNA: TGTGCCAGCACCCCGGGTTGGGTCACCGGGGAGCTGTTTTTT
J gene: TRBJ1-1; clone size: -; D gene: -; V gene: TRBV29-1; CDR3 protein: CSATGLGRTEAFF; CDR3 DNA: TGCAGCGCAACGGGACTGGGGAGGACTGAAGCTTTCTTT
J gene: TRBJ2-1; clone size: -; D gene: -; V gene: TRBV27; CDR3 protein: CASSLLRTESSSYNEQFF; CDR3 DNA: TGTGCCAGCAGTTTACTGCGGACAGAGTCTAGCTCCTACAATGAGCAGTTCTTC
J gene: TRBJ2-3; clone size: -; D gene: -; V gene: TRBV6-2/TRBV6-3; CDR3 protein: CASSYSIEAGWLEDTQYF; CDR3 DNA: TGTGCCAGCAGTTACAGCATCGAGGCGGGCTGGCTGGAAGATACGCAGTATTTT
J gene: TRBJ2-7; clone size: -; D gene: -; V gene: TRBV29-1; CDR3 protein: CSVDGNSYEQYF; CDR3 DNA: TGCAGCGTTGACGGCAACTCCTACGAGCAGTACTTC
J gene: TRBJ2-5; clone size: -; D gene: -; V gene: TRBV7-8; CDR3 protein: CASSPPGLTQETQYF; CDR3 DNA: TGTGCCAGCAGCCCACCGGGACTGACACAAGAGACCCAGTACTTC
J gene: TRBJ2-2; clone size: -; D gene: TRBD1; V gene: TRBV29-1; CDR3 protein: CSVRQGGTGELFF; CDR3 DNA: TGCAGCGTAAGACAGGGCGGCACCGGGGAGCTGTTTTTT
J gene: TRBJ2-1; clone size: -; D gene: -; V gene: TRBV29-1; CDR3 protein: CSLRTAYNEQFF; CDR3 DNA: TGCAGCCTACGGACCGCTTACAATGAGCAGTTCTTC
J gene: TRBJ2-6; clone size: -; D gene: -; V gene: TRBV3-1; CDR3 protein: CASSQVGLRANVLTF; CDR3 DNA: TGTGCCAGCAGCCAAGTCGGCCTAAGGGCCAACGTCCTGACTTTC
J gene: TRBJ2-7; clone size: -; D gene: -; V gene: TRBV20-1; CDR3 protein: CSARNGDSVYEQYF; CDR3 DNA: TGCAGTGCTAGGAACGGGGACTCCGTCTACGAGCAGTACTTC
J gene: TRBJ2-1; clone size: -; D gene: -; V gene: TRBV4-3; CDR3 protein: CASSQGPGRKNEQFF; CDR3 DNA: TGCGCCAGCAGCCAAGGCCCGGGACGTAAAAATGAGCAGTTCTTC
J gene: TRBJ2-7; clone size: few; D gene: TRBD2; V gene: TRBV7-7; CDR3 protein: CASSLTSGSYEQYF; CDR3 DNA: TGTGCTAGCAGCCTGACTAGCGGATCCTACGAGCAGTACTTC
J gene: TRBJ2-5; clone size: -; D gene: -; V gene: TRBV4-2; CDR3 protein: CASSQDRIQETQYF; CDR3 DNA: TGTGCCAGCAGCCAAGATCGGATCCAAGAGACCCAGTACTTC
J gene: TRBJ1-2; clone size: -; D gene: -; V gene: TRBV9; CDR3 protein: CASSVSSGPGYGYTF; CDR3 DNA: TGTGCCAGCAGCGTATCATCCGGGCCGGGCTATGGCTACACCTTC
J gene: TRBJ1-5; clone size: -; D gene: TRBD1; V gene: TRBV3-1; CDR3 protein: CASSQGQGGQPQHF; CDR3 DNA: TGTGCCAGCAGCCAAGGACAGGGGGGTCAGCCCCAGCATTTT
J gene: TRBJ2-7; clone size: -; D gene: TRBD2; V gene: TRBV15; CDR3 protein: CATSRSREAYEQYF; CDR3 DNA: TGTGCCACCAGCAGATCGCGGGAGGCCTACGAGCAGTACTTC
J gene: TRBJ2-5; clone size: -; D gene: TRBD2; V gene: TRBV20-1; CDR3 protein: CSADRRGAMGETQYF; CDR3 DNA: TGCAGTGCTGACCGGCGGGGGGCTATGGGGGAGACCCAGTACTTC
J gene: TRBJ1-5; clone size: -; D gene: -; V gene: TRBV5-6; CDR3 protein: CASSSGAGQPQHF; CDR3 DNA: TGTGCCAGCAGCTCGGGGGCTGGTCAGCCCCAGCATTTT
J gene: TRBJ1-5; clone size: -; D gene: -; V gene: TRBV7-8; CDR3 protein: CASTQGSKPQHF; CDR3 DNA: TGTGCCAGCACCCAGGGCAGCAAGCCCCAGCATTTT
J gene: TRBJ2-7; clone size: -; D gene: -; V gene: TRBV12-3/TRBV12-4; CDR3 protein: CASSWDSEQYF; CDR3 DNA: TGTGCCAGCAGTTGGGACTCCGAGCAGTACTTC
J gene: TRBJ1-2; clone size: once; D gene: -; V gene: TRBV2; CDR3 protein: CASSGVPQGYGYTF; CDR3 DNA: TGTGCCAGCAGTGGTGTACCTCAAGGCTATGGCTACACCTTC
J gene: TRBJ2-7; clone size: -; D gene: TRBD1; V gene: TRBV29-1; CDR3 protein: CSVASGTGGEQYF; CDR3 DNA: TGCAGCGTTGCCTCCGGGACAGGGGGAGAGCAGTACTTC
J gene: TRBJ2-2; clone size: -; D gene: TRBD1; V gene: TRBV15; CDR3 protein: CATSTTDRASNTGELFF; CDR3 DNA: TGTGCCACCAGCACCACCGACAGGGCCTCGAACACCGGGGAGCTGTTTTTT